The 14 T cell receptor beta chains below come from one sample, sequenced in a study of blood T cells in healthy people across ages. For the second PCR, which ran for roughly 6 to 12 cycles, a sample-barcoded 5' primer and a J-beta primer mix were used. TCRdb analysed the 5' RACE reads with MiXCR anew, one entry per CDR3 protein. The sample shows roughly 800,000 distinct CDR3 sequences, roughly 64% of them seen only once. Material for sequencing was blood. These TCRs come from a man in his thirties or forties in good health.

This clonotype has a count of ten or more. The CDR3 reads CASRPSGQAASYNEQFF. The CDR3 nucleotides are TGTGCCAGCAGACCCTCTGGACAGGCTGCCTCCTACAATGAGCAGTTCTTC. The rearrangement joins TRBV21-1 to TRBJ2-1; the listed D gene, TRBD1, was not tested against the DNA. TRBV21-1 is flagged as a pseudogene. The CDR3 loop spans 17 amino acids.

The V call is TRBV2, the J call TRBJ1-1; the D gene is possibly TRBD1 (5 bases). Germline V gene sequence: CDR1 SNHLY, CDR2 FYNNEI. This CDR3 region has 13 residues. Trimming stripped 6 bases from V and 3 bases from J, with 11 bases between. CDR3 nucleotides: TGTGCCAGCAGGGGGGGTTCGGACACTGAAGCTTTCTTT. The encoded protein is CASRGGSDTEAFF.

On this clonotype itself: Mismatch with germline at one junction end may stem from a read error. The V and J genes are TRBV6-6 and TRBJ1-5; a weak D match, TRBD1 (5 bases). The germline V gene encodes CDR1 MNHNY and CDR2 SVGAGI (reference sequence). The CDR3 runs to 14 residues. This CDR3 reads CTSSIAGTNQPQHF. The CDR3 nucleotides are TGTACCAGCAGCATCGCAGGGACGAATCAGCCCCAGCATTTT.

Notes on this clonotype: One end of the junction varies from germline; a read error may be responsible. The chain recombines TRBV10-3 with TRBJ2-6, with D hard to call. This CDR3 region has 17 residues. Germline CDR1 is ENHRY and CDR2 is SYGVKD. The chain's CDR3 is CATSFAGPSSGANVLTF. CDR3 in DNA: TGTGCCACCAGTTTCGCAGGCCCAAGCTCTGGGGCCAACGTCCTGACTTTC.

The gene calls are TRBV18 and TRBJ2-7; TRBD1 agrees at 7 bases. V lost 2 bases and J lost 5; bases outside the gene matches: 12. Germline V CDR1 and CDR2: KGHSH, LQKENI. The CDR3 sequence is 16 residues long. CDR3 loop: CASSPISRQGLDEQYF. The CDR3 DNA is TGTGCCAGCTCACCAATCTCGAGACAGGGATTAGACGAGCAGTACTTC.

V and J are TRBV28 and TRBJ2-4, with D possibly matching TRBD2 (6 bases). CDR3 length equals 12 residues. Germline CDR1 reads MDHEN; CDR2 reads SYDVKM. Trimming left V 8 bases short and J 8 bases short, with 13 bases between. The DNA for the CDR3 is TGTGCCAGCGTAGGGCCGGGAGACATTCAGTACTTC. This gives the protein CASVGPGDIQYF.

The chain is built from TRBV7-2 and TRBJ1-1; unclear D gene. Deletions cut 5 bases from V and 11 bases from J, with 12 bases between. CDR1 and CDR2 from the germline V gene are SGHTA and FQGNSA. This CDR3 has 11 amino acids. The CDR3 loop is CASSRIGRAFF. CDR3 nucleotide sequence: TGTGCCAGCAGCCGTATTGGGCGGGCTTTCTTT.

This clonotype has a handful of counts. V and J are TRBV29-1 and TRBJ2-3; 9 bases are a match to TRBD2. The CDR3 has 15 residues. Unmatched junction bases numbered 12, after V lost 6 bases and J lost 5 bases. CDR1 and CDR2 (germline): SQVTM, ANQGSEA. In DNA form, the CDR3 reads TGCAGCGTCCGAAAAAGCGTAGCGGGAGAAGATACGCAGTATTTT. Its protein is CSVRKSVAGEDTQYF.

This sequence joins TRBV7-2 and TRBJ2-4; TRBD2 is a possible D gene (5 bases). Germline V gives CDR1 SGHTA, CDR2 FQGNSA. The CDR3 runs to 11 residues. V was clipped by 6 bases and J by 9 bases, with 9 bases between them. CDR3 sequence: CASSHSGIQYF. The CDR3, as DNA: TGTGCCAGCAGTCACAGCGGCATTCAGTACTTC.

CDR3 residues: CASSLNIGPNTGELFF. CDR3 nucleotides: TGCGCCAGCAGCTTGAATATTGGGCCGAACACCGGGGAGCTGTTTTTT. The gene calls are TRBV5-1 and TRBJ2-2; unclear D gene. The CDR3 length is 16 residues. With 1 base removed from V and 0 bases from J, the gap between germline ends came to 10 bases. Germline V lookup: CDR1 SGHRS, CDR2 YFSETQ.

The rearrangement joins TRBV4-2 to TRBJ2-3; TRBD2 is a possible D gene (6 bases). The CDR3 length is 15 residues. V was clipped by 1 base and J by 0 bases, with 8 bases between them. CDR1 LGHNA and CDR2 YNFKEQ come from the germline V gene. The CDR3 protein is CASSQAGTSTDTQYF. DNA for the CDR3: TGTGCCAGCAGCCAAGCGGGGACTAGCACAGATACGCAGTATTTT.

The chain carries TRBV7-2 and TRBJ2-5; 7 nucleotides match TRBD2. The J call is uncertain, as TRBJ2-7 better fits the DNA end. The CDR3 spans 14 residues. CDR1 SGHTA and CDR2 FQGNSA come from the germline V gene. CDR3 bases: TGTGCCAGCAGCTTCGCGGGAGTATTCTACGAGCAGTACTTC. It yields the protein CASSFAGVFYEQYF.

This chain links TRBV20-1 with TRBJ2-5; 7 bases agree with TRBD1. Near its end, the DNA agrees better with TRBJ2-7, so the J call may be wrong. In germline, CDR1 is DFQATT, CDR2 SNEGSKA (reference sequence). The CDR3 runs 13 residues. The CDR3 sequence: CSATYQPGGEQYF. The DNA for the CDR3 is TGCAGTGCAACATATCAGCCAGGGGGCGAGCAGTACTTC.

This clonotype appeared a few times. As DNA, the CDR3 is TGCGCCAGCAGCCCAGGGACTCCGAATGAAAAACTGTTTTTT. It codes for CASSPGTPNEKLFF. The genes are TRBV5-1 and TRBJ1-4; D perhaps matches TRBD1 (5 bases). Trimming shortened V by 4 bases and J by 5 bases, and 12 bases separated the two germline ends. Germline V CDR1 and CDR2: SGHRS, YFSETQ. The CDR3 length is 14 residues.